This is a list of T cell receptor beta chains from one sample in a study of cytomegalovirus exposure and HLA in healthy donors. Clones were sequenced by immunoSEQ multiplex PCR, and TCRdb holds only the in-frame ones, with some missing. Among around 150,000 clones listed, over 75% were seen once. The sample was PBMCs. These receptors all stem from a woman aged 18 to 35 in good health and CMV-seronegative. Each CDR3 is given without its conserved first and last residue.

J gene | CDR3 length | V gene | CDR3 protein
TRBJ2-7 | 15 | TRBV7-2 | ASSSQSTRDSRYEQY
TRBJ1-5 | 13 | TRBV7-8 | ASSLGEGRSQPQH
TRBJ1-5 | 12 | TRBV10-3 | AIRAGGGDQPQH
TRBJ1-5 | 11 | TRBV19 | ASSIDSSKPQH
TRBJ2-7 | 10 | TRBV7-9 | ASRFDSYEQY
TRBJ2-1 | 12 | TRBV7-3 | ASSLAGSDNEQF
TRBJ1-1 | 13 | TRBV6-1 | ASSGGGGGYAEAF
TRBJ1-1 | 10 | TRBV6-5 | ASSHRGSEAF
TRBJ2-1 | 15 | TRBV7-9 | ASSYQESASSYNEQF
TRBJ2-1 | 13 | TRBV7-9 | ASSLGRGAYNEQF
NA | 15 | TRBV28 | ASVRRALGRDRYEQY
TRBJ1-3 | 12 | TRBV9 | ASSPREGRNTIY
TRBJ2-7 | 13 | TRBV9 | ASSAASGGIYEQY
TRBJ2-1 | 13 | TRBV6-6 | ASTITSGRGNEQF
TRBJ1-5 | 13 | TRBV15 | ATSRNLDRDQPQH
TRBJ1-2 | 12 | TRBV6-5 | ASSYSSGSHGYT
TRBJ1-1 | 13 | TRBV7-2 | ASSLVFRGLTEAF
TRBJ1-2 | 13 | TRBV29-1 | SVRIPGQGERGYT
TRBJ2-3 | 13 | TRBV11-2 | ASSLVGGPPDTQY
TRBJ2-1 | 13 | TRBV7-6 | ASSLQREVYNEQF
TRBJ2-1 | 14 | TRBV6-5 | ASSYSYVGLAFEQF
TRBJ1-4 | 12 | TRBV5-4 | ASSPGVRDEKLF
TRBJ2-7 | 11 | TRBV6-1 | ASIDRVEYEQY
TRBJ1-2 | 9 | TRBV28 | ASSLNYGYT
TRBJ2-7 | 13 | TRBV10-3 | AISESTGQTGEQY